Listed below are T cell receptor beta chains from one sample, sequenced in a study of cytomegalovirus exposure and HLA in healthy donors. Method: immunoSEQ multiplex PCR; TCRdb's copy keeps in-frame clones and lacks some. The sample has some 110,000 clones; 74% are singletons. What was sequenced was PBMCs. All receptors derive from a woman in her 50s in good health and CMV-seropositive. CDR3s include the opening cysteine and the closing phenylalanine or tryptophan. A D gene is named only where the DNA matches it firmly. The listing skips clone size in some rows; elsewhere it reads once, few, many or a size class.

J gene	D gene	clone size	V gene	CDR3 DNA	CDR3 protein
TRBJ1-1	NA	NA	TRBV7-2	TGTGCCAGCAGCTTCCTCGGGGGGGCAGGTGAAGCTTTCTTT	CASSFLGGAGEAFF
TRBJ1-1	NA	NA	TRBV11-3	TGTGCCAGCAGCTTAGAAGGACAGACTCACACTGAAGCTTTCTTT	CASSLEGQTHTEAFF
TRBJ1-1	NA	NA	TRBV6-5	TGTGCCGGCAGTTACGGGGGGGTCAAAGCTTTCTTT	CAGSYGGVKAFF
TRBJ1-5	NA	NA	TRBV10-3	TGTGCCATCACATCAGGGGGCAATCAGCCCCAGCATTTT	CAITSGGNQPQHF
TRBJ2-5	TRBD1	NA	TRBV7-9	TGTGCCAGCAGCCCTGGGACAGTACAAGAGACCCAGTACTTC	CASSPGTVQETQYF
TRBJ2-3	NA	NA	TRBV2	TGTGCCAGCAGGCGGGCAGACACAGATACGCAGTATTTT	CASRRADTDTQYF
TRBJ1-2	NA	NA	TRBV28	TGTGCCAGCAGCTCGGGGGAGAACTATGGCTACACCTTC	CASSSGENYGYTF
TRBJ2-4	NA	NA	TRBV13	TGTGCCAGCAGCTTAATGGGGAGCTTAGCCAAAAACATTCAGTACTTC	CASSLMGSLAKNIQYF
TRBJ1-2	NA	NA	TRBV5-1	TGCGCCAGCACCCATCTCACAGGAAACTATGGCTACACCTTC	CASTHLTGNYGYTF
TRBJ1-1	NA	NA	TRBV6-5	TGTGCCAGTAAAAAGTCCCTAACAGTATCTGAAGCTTTCTTT	CASKKSLTVSEAFF
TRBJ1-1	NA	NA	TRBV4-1	TGCGCCAGCAGCCAAGGGGAGGCAGGGGAAGCTTTCTTT	CASSQGEAGEAFF
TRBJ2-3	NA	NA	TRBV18	TGTGCCAGCTCAGACTTCACAGATACGCAGTATTTT	CASSDFTDTQYF
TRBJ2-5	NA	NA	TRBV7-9	TGTGCCAGCAGCTTCCACAGGGTTCAAGAGACCCAGTACTTC	CASSFHRVQETQYF
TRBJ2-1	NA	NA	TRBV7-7	TGTGCCAGCAGCTTAGCGGGGGCCGGGGCGGGTGAGCAGTTCTTC	CASSLAGAGAGEQFF
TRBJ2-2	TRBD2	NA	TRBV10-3	TGTGCCATCAGTGGGGGTGGGAGGGCCCTAGACACCGGGGAGCTGTTTTTT	CAISGGGRALDTGELFF
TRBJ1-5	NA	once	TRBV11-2	TGTGCCAGCAGCTCGGGGAATCAGCCCCAGCATTTT	CASSSGNQPQHF
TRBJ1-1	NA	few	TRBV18	TGTGCCAGCTCACCCCAAGGGGACACCACTGAAGCTTTCTTT	CASSPQGDTTEAFF
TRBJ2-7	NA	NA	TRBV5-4	TGTGCCAGCAGCTTGGCCAACAGGTACGAGCAGTACTTC	CASSLANRYEQYF
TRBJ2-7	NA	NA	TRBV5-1	TGCGCCAGCAGCTTAGAGACAGCCACCTACGAGCAGTACTTC	CASSLETATYEQYF
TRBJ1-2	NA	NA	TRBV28	TGTGCCAGCAGTTTATCGCCAGGAAACTATGGCTACACCTTC	CASSLSPGNYGYTF
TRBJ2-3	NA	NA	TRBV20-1	TGCAGTGCTGAACTGGGGCATACGCAGTATTTT	CSAELGHTQYF
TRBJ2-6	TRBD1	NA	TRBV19	TGTGCCAGTACCGAGACAGGGGGCGTCGTGGCCAACGTCCTGACTTTC	CASTETGGVVANVLTF
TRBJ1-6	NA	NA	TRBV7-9	TGTGCCAGCAACGCCCCCTTCCAGGGATCACCCCTCCACTTT	CASNAPFQGSPLHF
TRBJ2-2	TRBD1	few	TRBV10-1	TGCGCCAGCAGTGAGTTCCAGAACAGGGGGCGCGACACCGGGGAGCTGTTTTTT	CASSEFQNRGRDTGELFF
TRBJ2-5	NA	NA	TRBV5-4	TGTGCCAGCAGCCCGGACATACTTCAAGAGACCCAGTACTTC	CASSPDILQETQYF
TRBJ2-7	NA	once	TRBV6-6	TGTGCCAGCAGTTACGCAGACAGTGGGTCCTACGAGCAGTACTTC	CASSYADSGSYEQYF
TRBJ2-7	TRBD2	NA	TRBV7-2	TGTGCCAGCAGCTTAGCGGGAGGGATCGAGCAGTACTTC	CASSLAGGIEQYF
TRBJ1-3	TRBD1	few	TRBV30	TGTGCCTGGAGGATACAGGGGTCGTCTGGAAACACCATATATTTT	CAWRIQGSSGNTIYF
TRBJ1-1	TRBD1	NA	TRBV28	TGTGCCAGCAGTCCTTATTCCGGGACAGGCCCTGAAGCTTTCTTT	CASSPYSGTGPEAFF
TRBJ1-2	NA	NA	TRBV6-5	TGTGCCAGCAGGGCATGGGCAGGGGATTATGGCTACACCTTC	CASRAWAGDYGYTF
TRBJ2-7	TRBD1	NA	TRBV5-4	TGTGCCAGCAGCTTGAGGGACAGGGACGCCTACGAGCAGTACTTC	CASSLRDRDAYEQYF
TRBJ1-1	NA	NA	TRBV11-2	TGTGCCAGCAGCTTAGGGAGACAGGTGACTGAAGCTTTCTTT	CASSLGRQVTEAFF
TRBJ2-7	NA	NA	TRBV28	TGTGCCAGCAGTTTCGGCGGCAGGGCGAGTGGAGAGCAGTACTTC	CASSFGGRASGEQYF
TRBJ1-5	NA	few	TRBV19	TGTGCCAGTAGTATTTTTTATAGCAATCAGCCCCAGCATTTT	CASSIFYSNQPQHF
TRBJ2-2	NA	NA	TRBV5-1	TGCGCCAGCAGCCCCGCGAGAAGTATCGCCGGGGAGCTGTTTTTT	CASSPARSIAGELFF
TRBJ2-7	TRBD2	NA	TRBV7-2	TGTGCCACCCAGCTAGCGGGGTCCTACGAGCAGTACTTC	CATQLAGSYEQYF
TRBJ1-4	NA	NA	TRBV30	TGTGCCTGGAGTCTGGGGGAGGCAACTAATGAAAAACTGTTTTTT	CAWSLGEATNEKLFF
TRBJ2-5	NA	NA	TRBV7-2	TGTGCCAGCAGCTTATCAGGCTTAGAGACCCAGTACTTC	CASSLSGLETQYF
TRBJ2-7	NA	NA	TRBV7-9	TGTGCCAGCAGCTTAGGTCGCAGGGGCGAGCAGTACTTC	CASSLGRRGEQYF
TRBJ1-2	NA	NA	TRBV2	TGTGCCAGCAGTGACTTGGGCCCTCAGTCTTACGGCTACACCTTC	CASSDLGPQSYGYTF
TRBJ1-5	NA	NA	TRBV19	TGTGCCAGTAGCCCGACAGTTAGCAATCAGCCCCAGCATTTT	CASSPTVSNQPQHF
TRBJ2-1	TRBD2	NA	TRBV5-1	TGCGCCAGCAGCACGGGACTAGCGGGACAAGATGAGCAGTTCTTC	CASSTGLAGQDEQFF
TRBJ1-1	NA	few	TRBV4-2	TGTGCCAGCATTGCGGCAGGGGCGAAGAACACTGAAGCTTTCTTT	CASIAAGAKNTEAFF
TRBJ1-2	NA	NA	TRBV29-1	TGCAGCGACGATTCCGGGACAATCTACACCTTC	CSDDSGTIYTF
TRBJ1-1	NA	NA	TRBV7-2	TGTGCCAGCAGCAGCCGTAGGAGGGACACTGAAGCTTTCTTT	CASSSRRRDTEAFF
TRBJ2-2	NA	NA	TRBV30	TGTGCCTGGAGCCAAGTTCGTACTTTTAACACCGGGGAGCTGTTTTTT	CAWSQVRTFNTGELFF
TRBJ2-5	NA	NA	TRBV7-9	TGTGCCAGCAGCTTAGGAAGCGGAGTGGAGACCCAGTACTTC	CASSLGSGVETQYF
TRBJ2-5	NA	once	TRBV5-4	TGTGCCAGCAGCTTGTCGGCTGCCTCGGGGGAGACCCAGTACTTC	CASSLSAASGETQYF
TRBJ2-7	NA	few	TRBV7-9	TGTGCCAGCAGCTTAGGAAGGGGGACAATCGCCTACGAGCAGTACTTC	CASSLGRGTIAYEQYF
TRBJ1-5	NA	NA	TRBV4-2	TGTGCCAGCAGCCAAGCCGGGGGATTTAGCAATCAGCCCCAGCATTTT	CASSQAGGFSNQPQHF
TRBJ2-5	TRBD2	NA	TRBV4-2	TGTGCCAGCAGCCCGACTAGCGGAGAAGAGACCCAGTACTTC	CASSPTSGEETQYF
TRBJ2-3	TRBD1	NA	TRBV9	TGTGCCAGCAGTATGGACAGGGCATTTGACGATACGCAGTATTTT	CASSMDRAFDDTQYF